The source of this TCR beta chain is a study of blood T cell repertoires in COVID-19 (dated by TCRdb to 2019 to 2021). Broadly, across the study: The collaborator samples originated in the United States, Italy and Spain and spanned the acute and convalescent phases of COVID-19. The material from the prospective study consisted of cDNA or gDNA derived from T cells, B-cell-depleted T cells, or PBMCs. The dataset comprised deeply sampled blood TCRbeta repertoires from subjects exposed to, actively infected with, or recovered from COVID-19. A freely available public database, intended as a resource for researchers studying the immune response to SARS-CoV-2, is where the repertoires were released. The samples were drawn from the first 160 participants of the ongoing ImmuneRACE study and from some 1,300 subjects provided by 6 global collaborators. A de-identified subject ID, COVID-19 status, age in years and sex were almost always included in the sample metadata. Where HLA class I and class II types were available, the types were taken from metadata supplied by the sample provider, not from assay-based typing. Findings and caveats that apply to the study as a whole: The quantity of clinical and demographic metadata differed by source and by participant and was supplied without curation.

One collaborating source in Seattle enrolled patients while the patients were actively infected and followed the patients over time throughout the course of disease. The collaborating institutions used their own protocols to collect whole blood in K2EDTA tubes. For TCRbeta analysis, collaborators shipped samples as frozen whole blood, isolated PBMCs, or DNA extracted from either of those sample types. This clone was recorded once. Its binding antigen is unknown. Per-nucleotide qualities are absent, and no much larger clonotype sits a single base away. TCRbeta CDR3 regions were amplified from genomic DNA by means of the immunoSEQ Assay, a bias-controlled multiplex PCR. The study's own analysis went as follows. The number of nucleated cells in each sample was estimated by amplification of reference gene primers within the assay. To quantify the absolute abundance of each unique TCRbeta CDR3 rearrangement, sequence reads were collapsed and filtered. Productive Simpson clonality was computed per sample as the square root of Simpson's diversity index over productive rearrangements. The clones in this table, taken by TCRdb from immuneACCESS, are in-frame only. Not every clone is retained; where verified, under half of the shortfall comes from an unresolved V gene, and the cause of the rest is unknown. V, J and clone size are those of that table, while D and trimming were read from the DNA. The sample has more than 300,000 clones on record, 88% of them singletons. Of the sample, just under 7.5% falls within the top ten clones.

V lost 7 bases and J lost 3 bases; the stretch between them is 18 bases long. The CDR3 covers 15 residues, taking in both the cysteine and the phenylalanine. Of all the DNA, just the CDR3 is kept, 45 bases in frame from base 1. Based on the germline V gene (reference sequence), the CDR1 and CDR2 sequences are LNHDA and SQIVND. Sequencing used peripheral blood. The V gene is TRBV19 and the J gene is TRBJ1-2, with TRBD1 tentatively as D gene (6 bases match). The clonotype originates from a woman in her seventies with COVID-19, enrolled during active disease. The CDR3 protein is CASTPSGRGDYGYTF. The DNA reads as follows: TGTGCCAGTACCCCCTCGGGCAGGGGTGACTATGGCTACACCTTC.